What follows are 15 T cell receptor beta chains derived from one specimen sequenced in a study of CXCR3-negative and CXCR3-positive naive CD8 T cells. 5' RACE with UMI labels generated the TRB cDNA libraries. Each CDR3 protein gets one entry in TCRdb, which reprocessed the 5' RACE reads and gives no DNA. In total, the table holds tens of thousands of distinct CDR3 sequences. The specimen sequenced was naive CXCR3- CD8+ T cells from blood. This sample's subset: CD45RO-CCR7+CD27+CD95- naive CD8+ T cells lacking CXCR3 (TNR3-). The receptors derive from a human donor in good health. Some clones in this sample may be carry-over from other donors' samples.

The chain carries TRBV7-9 and TRBJ2-7; TCRdb selects TRBD1, and the lack of DNA leaves this call unchecked. CDR3 size: 14 residues. The V gene's germline CDR1 is SEHNR and CDR2 FQNEAQ (reference sequence). The CDR3 protein is CASTDRDSSYEQYF.

This sequence joins TRBV6-6 and TRBJ2-5; the D call from TCRdb, TRBD2, cannot be confirmed without DNA. Germline values: CDR1 MNHNY, CDR2 SVGAGI (reference sequence). The CDR3 is made up of 15 amino acids. CDR3 amino acids: CASSWGGTPQETQYF.

The chain's CDR3 is CASDRRGSTEAFF. The rearrangement joins TRBV12-3 or TRBV12-4 to TRBJ1-1; TCRdb returns TRBD1, unconfirmable since there is no DNA. The CDR3 totals 13 residues.

The rearrangement joins TRBV13 to TRBJ2-1. Germline CDR1 and CDR2: PRHDT and FYEKMQ (reference sequence). This CDR3 spans 12 amino acids. CDR3 residues: CASSSRDGEQFF.

The V call is TRBV29-1, the J call TRBJ2-1. Germline values: CDR1 SQVTM, CDR2 ANQGSEA. The CDR3 runs to 12 residues. This CDR3 is CSVPLGYNEQFF.

V is TRBV7-9 and J is TRBJ2-5. CDR3 size: 13 residues. Germline CDR1 is SEHNR and CDR2 is FQNEAQ (reference sequence). The CDR3: CASSLALEETQYF.

The chain has TRBV4-1 and TRBJ1-2; the D call of TRBD1 rests on TCRdb alone, since no DNA is present to check it. The CDR3 totals 16 residues. The germline CDR1 and CDR2 sequences are MGHRA and YSYEKL. This chain's CDR3 is CASSQGTGVPNYGYTF.

The CDR3 sequence: CASSKVPDSNQPQHF. The chain has TRBV21-1 and TRBJ1-5. TRBV21-1 is described as a pseudogene. This CDR3 spans 15 amino acids.

This chain links TRBV5-1 with TRBJ1-3. The CDR3 sequence is 11 residues long. Germline CDR1 and CDR2: SGHRS and YFSETQ. CDR3: CASSQGNTIYF.

The J gene is TRBJ1-1, the V gene TRBV29-1; TCRdb returns TRBD1, unconfirmable since there is no DNA. The CDR3 contains 14 residues. Looked up from germline, CDR1 is SQVTM and CDR2 is ANQGSEA. CDR3 amino acids: CSVEVGLGDTEAFF.

The chain carries TRBV6-5 and TRBJ2-2. CDR3 size: 15 residues. The germline V gene has CDR1 MNHEY and CDR2 SVGAGI. This CDR3 is CASSYLSGNTGELFF.

The chain has TRBV7-9 and TRBJ2-3; TCRdb outputs TRBD2, but without DNA this stays unchecked. Germline CDR1 is SEHNR and CDR2 is FQNEAQ (reference sequence). The CDR3 sequence is 15 residues long. CDR3: CASSSRLAGEDTQYF. Based on the CDR3 plus reference TRBV7-9 and TRBJ2-3, the full variable domain is DTGVSQNPRHKITKRGQNVTFRCDPISEHNRLYWYRQTLGQGPEFLTYFQNEAQLEKSRLLSDRFSAERPKGSFSTLEIQRTEQGDSAMYLCASSSRLAGEDTQYFGPGTRLTVL.

V usage is TRBV29-1 and J usage is TRBJ2-7; checking the TCRdb D call of TRBD1 is not possible without DNA. CDR1 and CDR2 from the germline V gene are SQVTM and ANQGSEA. CDR3 length: 15 amino acids. The CDR3 loop is CSDPTGAATLGEQYF.

The rearrangement uses TRBV7-8 and TRBJ2-7; TCRdb names TRBD2, which stays unverified in the absence of DNA. The germline V gene encodes CDR1 SGHVS and CDR2 FQNEAQ. The CDR3 length is 16 residues. CDR3 sequence reads: CASSLGGDPGAYEQYF.

The chain couples TRBV6-2 or TRBV6-3 to TRBJ2-2; TCRdb's D call, TRBD2, is unchecked because there is no DNA. The germline CDR1 and CDR2 sequences are MNHEY and SVGEGT. This CDR3 contains 15 residues. The CDR3 region is CASSPSGEGTGELFF.